A selection of T cell receptor beta chains follows, all from one sample in a study of T cell responses to AZD1222 COVID-19 vaccine. TCRdb keeps only in-frame clones here, not all; method: immunoSEQ multiplex PCR. Here the sample spans some 50,000 clones, around nine tenths being singletons. The sample was peripheral blood, taken 28 days after the second AZD1222 dose. These receptors were obtained from an adult who received the AZD1222 COVID-19 vaccine. Both conserved end residues are part of each CDR3. D genes are given only for firm matches. Clone sizes are given selectively: once, few, many, or a class where the clone is expanded.

>TRBD2|once|TRBJ2-7|TRBV28
TGTGCCAGCAGTTTAGGGCGGGAGAGCTACGAGCAGTACTTC
CASSLGRESYEQYF
>TRBD1|NA|TRBJ2-7|TRBV9
TGTGCCAGCAGCCAAACGACAGGGAACGAGCAGTACTTC
CASSQTTGNEQYF
>NA|NA|TRBJ1-5|TRBV10-2
TGCGCCACCCGGGACATCTTAGGTCCCCAGCATTTT
CATRDILGPQHF
>NA|NA|TRBJ2-7|TRBV2
TGTGCCAGCAGTTCATCCCTTTACTCCTACGAGCAGTACTTC
CASSSSLYSYEQYF
>NA|NA|TRBJ1-2|TRBV2
TGTGCCAGCAGTTCCGGACGGGACTATGGCTACACCTTC
CASSSGRDYGYTF
>TRBD2|once|TRBJ2-5|TRBV19
TGTGCCAGTAGTATTGCCGGACTAGCGGAAGAGACCCAGTACTTC
CASSIAGLAEETQYF
>NA|NA|TRBJ1-3|TRBV7-9
TGTGCCAGCAAGAAGGTCGGAGGAAACACCATATATTTT
CASKKVGGNTIYF
>NA|few|TRBJ2-1|TRBV5-6
TGTGCCAGCAGCTTAGGGGAGTTAACCTACAATGAGCAGTTCTTC
CASSLGELTYNEQFF
>TRBD2|NA|TRBJ2-2|TRBV3-1/TRBV3-2
TGTGCCAGCAGTCGACTAGTGGGCGGGAGGGGCACCGGGGAGCTGTTTTTT
CASSRLVGGRGTGELFF
>TRBD2|NA|TRBJ2-2|TRBV5-4
TGTGCCAGCAGCCTGAGGCTAGCGGGGGACACCGGGGAGCTGTTTTTT
CASSLRLAGDTGELFF
>NA|NA|TRBJ2-1|TRBV4-1
TGCGCCAGCAGGGGTGTAGGGGTGGTCAATGAGCAGTTCTTC
CASRGVGVVNEQFF
>TRBD2|few|TRBJ2-7|TRBV5-4
TGTGCCAGCAGCTCCGGACTAGCGGAATACTACGAGCAGTACTTC
CASSSGLAEYYEQYF
>NA|NA|TRBJ1-2|TRBV28
TGTGCCAGCAGGGGGGGGCAGTGGGTTTATGGCTACACCTTC
CASRGGQWVYGYTF
>NA|NA|TRBJ1-5|TRBV6-2/TRBV6-3
TGTGCCAGCAGTTACTCGACGGGACAGCCCCAGCATTTT
CASSYSTGQPQHF
>NA|few|TRBJ2-1|TRBV11-2
TGTGCCAGCAGCCCCATTCGGGGGCCTGACTACAATGAGCAGTTCTTC
CASSPIRGPDYNEQFF
>TRBD1|NA|TRBJ2-5|TRBV28
TGTGCCAGCAGTCGGACGGGGACAGGGGGCTGGGAGACCCAGTACTTC
CASSRTGTGGWETQYF
>TRBD1|NA|TRBJ1-2|TRBV27
TGTGCCAGCAGTTTAACCTGGGGGACAGGGGGCGGCTACACCTTC
CASSLTWGTGGGYTF
>TRBD1|NA|TRBJ1-3|TRBV19
TGTGCCAGTAGGGACACAGGGGGCGCGAGAAACACCATATATTTT
CASRDTGGARNTIYF
>NA|NA|TRBJ1-1|TRBV29-1
TGCAGCGTGAGACGAGGGGGACCTGAAGCTTTCTTT
CSVRRGGPEAFF
>NA|NA|TRBJ2-1|TRBV19
TGTGCCAGTAGAGGCCGACGCGACTCACTTGGGCGTGACAATGAGCAGTTCTTC
CASRGRRDSLGRDNEQFF
>TRBD2|NA|TRBJ2-1|TRBV5-1
TGCGCCAGCAGCTTGGAACCTAGCGGGATGAATGAGCAGTTCTTC
CASSLEPSGMNEQFF
>NA|NA|TRBJ2-7|TRBV11-2
TGTGCCAGCAGCTTAGAAGGACACCGGGGTTCCTACGAGCAGTACTTC
CASSLEGHRGSYEQYF
>NA|NA|TRBJ2-1|TRBV7-2
TGTGCCAGCAGCTTAATCTGGGAGAATGAGCAGTTCTTC
CASSLIWENEQFF
>NA|NA|TRBJ2-2|TRBV5-1
TGCGCCAGCAGCTATGGTGTTCTGGGGAACACCGGGGAGCTGTTTTTT
CASSYGVLGNTGELFF
>NA|once|TRBJ2-7|TRBV4-1
TGCGCCAGCAGCCCCTGGAAGGGTTACGAGCAGTACTTC
CASSPWKGYEQYF
>NA|NA|TRBJ1-1|TRBV28
TGTGCCAGCAGTAGGTTTGGAAAGGACACTGAAGCTTTCTTT
CASSRFGKDTEAFF
>TRBD1|NA|TRBJ2-7|TRBV2
TGTGCCAGCCAAGGGACAGGGAGGTCCTACGAGCAGTACTTC
CASQGTGRSYEQYF
>NA|NA|TRBJ1-2|TRBV27
TGTGCCAGCAGTCCCGTGGTAGGTTATGGCTACACCTTC
CASSPVVGYGYTF
>NA|NA|TRBJ1-2|TRBV12-3/TRBV12-4
TGTGCCAGCAGTTTAGGATATGGCTACACCTTC
CASSLGYGYTF
>NA|NA|TRBJ2-2|TRBV5-1
TGCGCCAGCAGCTTGGTGGAAAATTGGGCCGGGGAGCTGTTTTTT
CASSLVENWAGELFF
>NA|NA|TRBJ2-7|TRBV25-1
TGTGCCAGCAGCGCCACCGGAGGGCCAATCGACGAGCAGTGCTTC
CASSATGGPIDEQCF
>NA|NA|TRBJ2-7|TRBV14
TGTGCCAGCAGCCAAGATATAGCGGAAAACCCATACGAGCAGTACTTC
CASSQDIAENPYEQYF
>TRBD2|NA|TRBJ2-7|TRBV6-5
TGTGCCAGCAGTCGCGCGGCTAGCGGGGGGTACGAGCAGTACTTC
CASSRAASGGYEQYF
>NA|NA|TRBJ2-2|TRBV4-1
TGCGCCAGCAGCCATCCCGGACTAAGTCTTCCGAACACCGGGGAGCTGTTTTTT
CASSHPGLSLPNTGELFF
>NA|once|TRBJ2-2|TRBV24-1
TGTGCCACCAGTGACCCAGGGACTTCTAACACCGGGGAGCTGTTTTTT
CATSDPGTSNTGELFF
>TRBD1|NA|TRBJ1-3|TRBV7-9
TGTGCCAGCAGGGACAGACAGGGATCACTTGGAAACACCATATATTTT
CASRDRQGSLGNTIYF
>TRBD1|NA|TRBJ2-7|TRBV6-5
TGTGCCAGCAGATTAGGGGGACAGATCTCCTACGAGCAGTACTTC
CASRLGGQISYEQYF
>NA|NA|TRBJ1-5|TRBV20-1
TGCAGTGCTAGTTGGGGGCAGAACAATCAGCCCCAGCATTTT
CSASWGQNNQPQHF
>NA|once|TRBJ2-7|TRBV3-1/TRBV3-2
TGTGCCAGCAGCCAAGTCCCGGGGTTCTCCTACGAGCAGTACTTC
CASSQVPGFSYEQYF
>TRBD2|NA|TRBJ2-5|TRBV4-1
TGCGCCAGCAGCCAAGAGGAGGCTAGCGGGAGGCTCCAACGGACCCAGTACTTC
CASSQEEASGRLQRTQYF
>TRBD1|NA|TRBJ2-5|TRBV7-2
TGTGCCAGCAGCCCGAAGACCAGGGACAGGGGATCGGAGACCCAGTACTTC
CASSPKTRDRGSETQYF
>NA|few|TRBJ1-1|TRBV4-1
TGCGCCAGCAGCTTTGAGACAGGAATGACCACTGAAGCTTTCTTT
CASSFETGMTTEAFF
>NA|NA|TRBJ2-6|TRBV5-1
TGCGCCAGCAGCTTGGGTCCGAGCTCTGGGGCCAACGTCCTGACTTTC
CASSLGPSSGANVLTF
>TRBD2|NA|TRBJ2-7|TRBV6-2/TRBV6-3
TGTGCCAGCAGTTACGATTCGGGCGGGACTAACTCCTACGAGCAGTACTTC
CASSYDSGGTNSYEQYF
>NA|NA|TRBJ2-1|TRBV24-1
TGTGCCACCAGTGATTTGCACGCAAATGCCTACAATGAGCAGTTCTTC
CATSDLHANAYNEQFF